This TCR beta chain was documented in a study of blood T cell repertoires in COVID-19. This clone showed up just a few times. This CDR3 is 14 amino acids long. The V end was cut by 4 bases, the J end by 5 bases, with 14 bases between. Germline V gives CDR1 MGHRA, CDR2 YSYEKL. The table came from immunoSEQ multiplex PCR; TCRdb's copy has only in-frame clones and leaves some out. Among just over 150,000 clones, approximately 82% were seen once, and the ten largest hold roughly 20%. The chain has TRBV4-1 and TRBJ1-1; D not resolved. The sequenced sample consisted of peripheral blood. This TCR was sampled from an elderly woman with acute or convalescent COVID-19. CDR3 bases: TGCGCCAGCAGCCTCCACGGAGAGCTTACTGAAGCTTTCTTT. Encoded protein: CASSLHGELTEAFF.